What follows are 14 T cell receptor beta chains derived from one specimen sequenced in a study of breast tumors, draining lymph nodes, adjacent tissues. TCRdb reanalysed the multiplex PCR reads using MiXCR and keeps one entry per CDR3 protein. This table holds approximately 210,000 distinct CDR3 sequences, around 34% found once. The lymph nodes were axillary draining lymph nodes from breast cancer patients. Sequencing was carried out using axillary lymph node tissue. The receptors stem from a female donor with breast cancer. Some clones in this sample may be carry-over from other donors' samples.

In its sample, this clonotype was seen many times. J is TRBJ1-6 and V is TRBV5-1; 7 nucleotides match TRBD1. The CDR3 loop spans 15 amino acids. Germline CDR1 is SGHRS and CDR2 is YFSETQ. V lost 3 bases, J lost 3 bases, and 3 bases stayed unmatched. The CDR3: CASSSTGVYNSPLHF. The CDR3 DNA reads TGCGCCAGCAGCTCTACAGGGGTCTATAATTCACCCCTCCACTTT.

In its sample, this clonotype was seen once. The chain links TRBV12-3 or TRBV12-4 to TRBJ1-2; 7 bases match TRBD1. The length of the CDR3 is 13 residues. With 5 bases clipped from V and 7 bases from J, the junction kept 7 bases outside the gene matches. The chain's CDR3 is CASSPGQLLGYTF. In nucleotides, the CDR3 is TGTGCCAGCAGTCCGGGACAGCTTCTTGGCTACACCTTC.

This clonotype was seen many times. As DNA, the CDR3 is TGTGCCAGCAGTTTAAGCGGAATCTACGAGCAGTACTTC. This gives the protein CASSLSGIYEQYF. The chain is built from TRBV6-6 and TRBJ2-7; a possible D gene is TRBD2 (5 bases). The CDR3 is 13 amino acids. V shed 4 bases and J shed 3 bases, with 10 bases lying between them. CDR1 is MNHNY and CDR2 is SVGAGI in the germline V gene (reference sequence).

This clonotype was detected ten times or more. The rearrangement links TRBV7-8 to TRBJ2-3, with 7 bases matching TRBD2. V shed 5 bases and J 3 bases; nucleotides not matched to a gene: 8. This CDR3 has 15 residues. Germline loops: CDR1 SGHVS, CDR2 FQNEAQ. CDR3 DNA sequence: TGTGCCAGCAGCATAGGAGCGGGGATAACAGATACGCAGTATTTT. Amino acid sequence: CASSIGAGITDTQYF. Based on the CDR3 plus reference TRBV7-8 and TRBJ2-3, the full variable domain is GAGVSQSPRYKVAKRGQDVALRCDPISGHVSLFWYQQALGQGPEFLTYFQNEAQLDKSGLPSDRFFAERPEGSVSTLKIQRTQQEDSAVYLCASSIGAGITDTQYFGPGTRLTVL.

This clonotype was picked up a small number of times. This sequence joins TRBV6-1 and TRBJ1-2; D perhaps matches TRBD1 (5 bases). The V gene lost 1 base and the J gene lost 2 bases, with 8 bases spanning the gap. Germline CDR1 and CDR2: MNHNS and SASEGT. The CDR3 loop spans 14 amino acids. The CDR3 DNA reads as TGTGCCAGCAGTGAAGGGGGGGGAAACTATGGCTACACCTTC. Its protein product is CASSEGGGNYGYTF.

The gene calls are TRBV6-8 and TRBJ2-1; tentatively, D is TRBD1 or TRBD2 (5 bases each). Germline-derived CDR1 and CDR2 are MNHGY and SAAAGT. V lost 5 bases to trimming and J lost 5 bases, with 16 bases between them. The CDR3 is made up of 15 amino acids. CDR3 coding DNA: TGTGCCAGCAGTCCTACAGGTATGAGGGACAATGAGCAGTTCTTC. This encodes CASSPTGMRDNEQFF.

Of note for this clonotype: A read error is possible here, since a much larger clone lies one base away. The rearrangement links TRBV11-3 to TRBJ2-5; TRBD2 matches 8 bases. Germline CDR1 reads SGHNT; CDR2 reads YENEEA. Unmatched junction bases numbered 12, after V lost 5 bases and J lost 7 bases. CDR3 length: 15 residues. The DNA for the CDR3 is TGTGCCAGCAGCATGTTACGGACTAGCTCAGGGACCCAGTACTTC. Translation gives CASSMLRTSSGTQYF.

This clonotype was counted many times. The V and J genes are TRBV5-1 and TRBJ2-1; 12 bases fit TRBD2. Germline CDR1 reads SGHRS; CDR2 reads YFSETQ. V trimming: 3 bases; J trimming: 5 bases; junction bases outside the gene matches: 3. The CDR3 runs to 15 residues. Here the CDR3 DNA reads TGCGCCAGCAGCTCGGGACTAGCGGGTCACAATGAGCAGTTCTTC. Its protein product is CASSSGLAGHNEQFF.

In its sample, this clonotype was seen many times. The chain couples TRBV6-5 to TRBJ2-7; TRBD2 matches at 14 bases. From germline, CDR1 is MNHEY and CDR2 SVGAGI. This CDR3 is 15 amino acids long. J gave up 5 bases and V 2 bases, and 2 bases lay outside the gene matches. For the CDR3, the DNA is TGTGCCAGCAGTTACGGGACTAGCGGGAGAAACGAGCAGTACTTC. This translates into CASSYGTSGRNEQYF.

This clonotype was seen ten or more times. The chain joins TRBV20-1 to TRBJ1-5; 8 bases align to TRBD1. The CDR3 contains 12 residues. Germline V lookup: CDR1 DFQATT, CDR2 SNEGSKA (reference sequence). V gave up 5 bases and J gave up 6 bases; unmatched junction bases: 3. The CDR3 sequence is CSAEGQGQPQHF. The CDR3 region has the DNA TGCAGTGCTGAAGGACAGGGTCAGCCCCAGCATTTT.

V and J are TRBV12-5 and TRBJ1-1; D remains unclear. CDR1 LGHNT and CDR2 FRNRAP come from the germline V gene. The CDR3 spans 15 residues. V shed 0 bases and J shed 3 bases, with 11 bases lying between them. CDR3 loop: CASGLVRNGDTEAFF. The CDR3 DNA sequence: TGTGCTAGTGGTTTGGTACGAAACGGTGACACTGAAGCTTTCTTT. Supplemented by reference TRBV12-5 and TRBJ1-1, the full variable domain reads DARVTQTPRHKVTEMGQEVTMRCQPILGHNTVFWYRQTMMQGLELLAYFRNRAPLDDSGMPKDRFSAEMPDATLATLKIQPSEPRDSAVYFCASGLVRNGDTEAFFGQGTRLTVV.

This clonotype showed up many times. J is TRBJ2-7 and V is TRBV7-6, with 7 bases lining up with TRBD2. The CDR3 loop spans 15 amino acids. V was pared by 1 base and J by 6 bases, with 9 bases of the junction left unmatched. The V gene's germline CDR1 is SGHVS and CDR2 FNYEAQ. This CDR3 is CASSLVGGPMVEQYF. The CDR3 nucleotides are TGTGCCAGCAGCTTAGTGGGAGGGCCTATGGTCGAGCAGTACTTC.

The chain has TRBV7-6 and TRBJ1-3; D remains unclear. CDR3 length: 11 amino acids. Trimming cost V 4 bases and J 8 bases, with 6 bases left between them. Germline lookup yields CDR1 SGHVS and CDR2 FNYEAQ. CDR3 protein: CASSSMDTIYF. CDR3 nucleotide sequence: TGTGCCAGCAGCTCAATGGACACCATATATTTT. The full variable domain, completed using reference TRBV7-6 and TRBJ1-3, is GAGVSQSPRYKVTKRGQDVALRCDPISGHVSLYWYRQALGQGPEFLTYFNYEAQQDKSGLPNDRFSAERPEGSISTLTIQRTEQRDSAMYRCASSSMDTIYFGEGSWLTVV.

This clonotype was found many times. As DNA, the CDR3 is TGTGCCAGCAGCTTTGGCACGGAGATGGAACCCCTCCACTTT. Protein sequence: CASSFGTEMEPLHF. This chain joins TRBV7-9 and TRBJ1-6; D gene uncertain. Trimming left V 3 bases short and J 12 bases short, with 15 bases between. Germline loops: CDR1 SEHNR, CDR2 FQNEAQ (reference sequence). This CDR3 is 14 amino acids long. Full variable domain (rest looked up from reference TRBV7-9 and TRBJ1-6): DTGVSQNPRHKITKRGQNVTFRCDPISEHNRLYWYRQTLGQGPEFLTYFQNEAQLEKSRLLSDRFSAERPKGSFSTLEIQRTEQGDSAMYLCASSFGTEMEPLHFGNGTRLTVT.